Listed below are T cell receptor beta chains from one sample, sequenced in a study of CD8+ T cells in alopecia areata. Data came from immunoSEQ multiplex PCR; TCRdb stores just in-frame clones and leaves some out. The sample holds fewer than 110,000 clones; roughly 84% are singletons and the top ten take roughly a quarter. Sequencing was performed on CD8+ T cells sorted from blood, taken at week 24, from a patient treated with tofacitinib. These receptors were taken from a human donor with alopecia areata. The CDR3 runs from the conserved cysteine through the conserved F or W. D genes are given only for firm matches. A row's size may be missing; if present it is once, few, many or a size class.

CDR3 DNA | CDR3 protein | clone size | J gene | D gene | V gene
TGTGCCAGCAGTGCATCAGGGATCCACGAGCAGTACTTC | CASSASGIHEQYF | NA | TRBJ2-7 | NA | TRBV6-1
TGTGCCAGCTCACGAGGAAGCTCCTACGAGCAGTACTTC | CASSRGSSYEQYF | NA | TRBJ2-7 | NA | TRBV18
TGCGCCAGCAGCGGGGGACAGGGGTCCTACGAGCAGTACTTC | CASSGGQGSYEQYF | NA | TRBJ2-7 | TRBD1 | TRBV5-1
TGCGCCAGCAGCGCGGACAGGGGGGACTACGAGCAGTACTTC | CASSADRGDYEQYF | NA | TRBJ2-7 | TRBD1 | TRBV5-1
TGCGCCAGCAGCCCCTCCATACTAGCGGGGCAGAACACCGGGGAGCTGTTTTTT | CASSPSILAGQNTGELFF | NA | TRBJ2-2 | TRBD2 | TRBV4-1
TGTGCCAGCAGTTTATGGGCACCCTGGACAGCGACAAAGGGGTCCGAGCAGTACTTC | CASSLWAPWTATKGSEQYF | few | TRBJ2-7 | NA | TRBV27
TGTGCCAGCAGACTAGCGGTCACCGGGGAGCTGTTTTTT | CASRLAVTGELFF | NA | TRBJ2-2 | TRBD2 | TRBV27
TGTGCCAGCAGCCTGACTAGCGGGGGGGCCGGTGAGCAGTTCTTC | CASSLTSGGAGEQFF | NA | TRBJ2-1 | TRBD2 | TRBV14
TGTGCCAGCAGTCCAATCGGACTAGCCAACCAGGATACGCAGTATTTT | CASSPIGLANQDTQYF | NA | TRBJ2-3 | TRBD2 | TRBV7-9
TGTGCCAGCAGTTATTACACAGGGGGCCAAGAGACCCAGTACTTC | CASSYYTGGQETQYF | NA | TRBJ2-5 | TRBD1 | TRBV27
TGTGCCAGCAGCTTATCAGGAGTCACTGAAGCTTTCTTT | CASSLSGVTEAFF | NA | TRBJ1-1 | NA | TRBV11-2
TGTGCCAGCAGTGACTGGGCAGTGGCGGAAAAAGAGACCCAGTACTTC | CASSDWAVAEKETQYF | NA | TRBJ2-5 | NA | TRBV6-4
TGTGCCAGCACCCCCTATAGCGGGGGGACAGATACGCAGTATTTT | CASTPYSGGTDTQYF | NA | TRBJ2-3 | TRBD2 | TRBV9
TGTGCCAGCAGTTTGACTAGCGGAGCCTACAATGAGCAGTTCTTC | CASSLTSGAYNEQFF | NA | TRBJ2-1 | TRBD2 | TRBV6-5
TGCAGCGTTCGTGGGGGGAACACCGGGGAGCTGTTTTTT | CSVRGGNTGELFF | few | TRBJ2-2 | NA | TRBV29-1
TGTGCCAGCAGCTTAGTGGGGGGAGAGACCCAGTACTTC | CASSLVGGETQYF | NA | TRBJ2-5 | NA | TRBV7-6
TGCAGCGCCATGACAGGGGGGGACAATGAGCAGTTCTTC | CSAMTGGDNEQFF | NA | TRBJ2-1 | TRBD1 | TRBV29-1
TGTGCCAGTAGTATAAGTTCGGGGACTGAAGCTTTCTTT | CASSISSGTEAFF | NA | TRBJ1-1 | NA | TRBV19
TGTGCCAGCACCGACAGGGTAGATGGCTACACCTTC | CASTDRVDGYTF | NA | TRBJ1-2 | TRBD1 | TRBV6-1
TGCGCCAGCAGCTTGGGGACAGCAATACAGTACTTC | CASSLGTAIQYF | NA | TRBJ2-7 | NA | TRBV5-1
TGTGCCAGCAGCTTATCCGGGGGAGAGACCCAGTACTTC | CASSLSGGETQYF | once | TRBJ2-5 | NA | TRBV7-6
TGTGCCAGCAGCTCATATCAGACAGAATTCTTGAACTATGGCTACACCTTC | CASSSYQTEFLNYGYTF | NA | TRBJ1-2 | NA | TRBV5-6
TGCAGCGTTGGGGTGGTACAGGGCCGAAGCACAGATACGCAGTATTTT | CSVGVVQGRSTDTQYF | NA | TRBJ2-3 | NA | TRBV29-1
TGTGCCAGCATCGGACAGGGGGCGGCCTACGAGCAGTACTTC | CASIGQGAAYEQYF | NA | TRBJ2-7 | TRBD1 | TRBV6-6
TGTGCCAGCAGTTATACCGGGACAGGAGTCACAGATACGCAGTATTTT | CASSYTGTGVTDTQYF | NA | TRBJ2-3 | TRBD1 | TRBV6-5
TGTGCCAGCAGCTTCGGGCAGGGGGCAGATACGCAGTATTTT | CASSFGQGADTQYF | NA | TRBJ2-3 | TRBD1 | TRBV5-4
TGTGCCAGCAGCCCTAGCGGGGGGAACACCGGGGAGCTGTTTTTT | CASSPSGGNTGELFF | NA | TRBJ2-2 | TRBD2 | TRBV6-5
TGTGCCACCAGCAGAGAGGCTAGCGGGGGCCTCACAGATACGCAGTATTTT | CATSREASGGLTDTQYF | NA | TRBJ2-3 | TRBD2 | TRBV15
TGTGCCAGCAGGACCATAGGTGCAGATACGCAGTATTTT | CASRTIGADTQYF | NA | TRBJ2-3 | NA | TRBV7-9
TGTGCCAGCCTCCGGGGTTCCTCTGGAAACACCATATATTTT | CASLRGSSGNTIYF | NA | TRBJ1-3 | NA | TRBV2
TGCAGCGTAGACAGGGAGAACACCGGGGAGCTGTTTTTT | CSVDRENTGELFF | once | TRBJ2-2 | TRBD1 | TRBV29-1
TGTGCCAGCAGTTGGACTAGCAAGGCCGGGGAGCTGTTTTTT | CASSWTSKAGELFF | NA | TRBJ2-2 | TRBD2 | TRBV6-5
TGTGCCAGCAGCAACCACGGGCGCACCGGGGAGCTGTTTTTT | CASSNHGRTGELFF | NA | TRBJ2-2 | NA | TRBV7-9
TGCAGCGTGGACAAAACAGTGAACACTGAAGCTTTCTTT | CSVDKTVNTEAFF | NA | TRBJ1-1 | NA | TRBV29-1
TGTGCCTGGAGTGTAGGGACAGGGGCAATGGGTGAGCAGTTCTTC | CAWSVGTGAMGEQFF | few | TRBJ2-1 | TRBD1 | TRBV30
TGCGCCAGCAGTGAGTTGGCGGGTAACACAGATACGCAGTATTTT | CASSELAGNTDTQYF | NA | TRBJ2-3 | NA | TRBV10-2
TGTGCCAGCAGTTTTTTATCGGGGGGAGGCTATGGCTACACCTTC | CASSFLSGGGYGYTF | NA | TRBJ1-2 | NA | TRBV27
TGTGCCAGCAGTTACTCGGGCGGGGGGCAGGATGAGCAGTTCTTC | CASSYSGGGQDEQFF | NA | TRBJ2-1 | TRBD2 | TRBV6-6
TGTGCCAGCAGCTTAGAGTGGACGTTAGCAAACTCTGGGGCCAACGTCCTGACTTTC | CASSLEWTLANSGANVLTF | once | TRBJ2-6 | NA | TRBV5-6
TGCGCCAGCAGCCAAGGACAGGGGACCGGGGAGCTGTTTTTT | CASSQGQGTGELFF | NA | TRBJ2-2 | TRBD1 | TRBV4-3
TGTGCCAGCAGCTTCGATGCCTCTGGGGAGCAGTACTTC | CASSFDASGEQYF | once | TRBJ2-7 | NA | TRBV5-6
TGTGCCAGCAGAGGACAGTACACCGGGGAGCTGTTTTTT | CASRGQYTGELFF | NA | TRBJ2-2 | NA | TRBV7-6
TGTGCCAGCAGCTTCCTCCAAAGGACAGGATTCTACGAGCAGTACTTC | CASSFLQRTGFYEQYF | NA | TRBJ2-7 | TRBD1 | TRBV7-9
TGTGCCTGGAGTGTACGAGCCAAAAACATTCAGTACTTC | CAWSVRAKNIQYF | NA | TRBJ2-4 | NA | TRBV30
TGTGCCAGCAGCCAGGCCGTTGGACAGACCCAAGAGACCCAGTACTTC | CASSQAVGQTQETQYF | NA | TRBJ2-5 | NA | TRBV13
TGTGCCAGCAGCCGCTACCAGCGGGGGGGCCGGGAAGATACGCAGTATTTT | CASSRYQRGGREDTQYF | NA | TRBJ2-3 | TRBD2 | TRBV4-2
TGTGCCAGCAGCTTCGTAGGGGCAGGGGCCGAGCAGTACTTC | CASSFVGAGAEQYF | few | TRBJ2-7 | NA | TRBV11-2
TGTGCCAGTAGTATGAGTAGGGTGGCTGAAGCTTTCTTT | CASSMSRVAEAFF | NA | TRBJ1-1 | NA | TRBV19
TGCGCCAGCAGCCAAGAACAGGGGGCGCAGTACAATGAGCAGTTCTTC | CASSQEQGAQYNEQFF | NA | TRBJ2-1 | TRBD1 | TRBV4-1
TGTGCCAGCAGTTTCCGGGACGGGTATGGCTACACCTTC | CASSFRDGYGYTF | NA | TRBJ1-2 | NA | TRBV27
TGCGCCAGCAGTCAAAACTCGACCATGAATGAAAAACTGTTTTTT | CASSQNSTMNEKLFF | NA | TRBJ1-4 | NA | TRBV23-1
TGTGCCAGTGGATCTAGCAATCAGCCCCAGCATTTT | CASGSSNQPQHF | NA | TRBJ1-5 | NA | TRBV2
TGCAGCGTTGAAGTCAGGGATGGAGATACGCAGTATTTT | CSVEVRDGDTQYF | NA | TRBJ2-3 | NA | TRBV29-1
TGTGCCAGCAGTTTATATCAGGAGACCCAGTACTTC | CASSLYQETQYF | few | TRBJ2-5 | NA | TRBV28
TGTGCCAGCAGTGGGGATAAGAGGGGGGAGACCCAGTACTTC | CASSGDKRGETQYF | NA | TRBJ2-5 | NA | TRBV27
TGTGCCAGCAGTAATGAGAACGAGCAGTACTTC | CASSNENEQYF | NA | TRBJ2-7 | NA | TRBV6-4
TGTGCCAGCACTCTCTCACTTTTCACAGATACGCAGTATTTT | CASTLSLFTDTQYF | NA | TRBJ2-3 | NA | TRBV11-2
TGTGCCTGGAGGGGGTGGGGGCGAGATACGCAGTATTTT | CAWRGWGRDTQYF | NA | TRBJ2-3 | NA | TRBV30